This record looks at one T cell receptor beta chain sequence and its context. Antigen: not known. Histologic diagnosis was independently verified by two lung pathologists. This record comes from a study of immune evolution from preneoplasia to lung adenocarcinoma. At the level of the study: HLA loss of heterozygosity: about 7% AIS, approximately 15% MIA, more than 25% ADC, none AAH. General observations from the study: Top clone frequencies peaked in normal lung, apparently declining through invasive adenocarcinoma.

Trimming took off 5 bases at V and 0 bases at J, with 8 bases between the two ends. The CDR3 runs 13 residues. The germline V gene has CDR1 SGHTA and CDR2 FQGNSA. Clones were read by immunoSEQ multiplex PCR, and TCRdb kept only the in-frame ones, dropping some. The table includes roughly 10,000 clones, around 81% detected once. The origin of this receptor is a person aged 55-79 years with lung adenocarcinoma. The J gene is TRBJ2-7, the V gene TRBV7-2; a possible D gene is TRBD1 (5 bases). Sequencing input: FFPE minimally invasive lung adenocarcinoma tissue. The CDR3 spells CASSRQNSYEQYF. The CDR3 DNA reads TGTGCCAGCAGCCGACAGAACTCCTACGAGCAGTACTTC. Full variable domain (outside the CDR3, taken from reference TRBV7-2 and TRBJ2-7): GAGVSQSPSNKVTEKGKDVELRCDPISGHTALYWYRQSLGQGLEFLIYFQGNSAPDKSGLPSDRFSAERTGGSVSTLTIQRTQQEDSAVYLCASSRQNSYEQYFGPGTRLTVT.